Listed below are T cell receptor beta chains from one sample, sequenced in a study of blood T cell repertoires in COVID-19. Clones were sequenced by immunoSEQ multiplex PCR, and TCRdb holds only the in-frame ones, with some missing. Of roughly 150,000 clones listed, 90% were seen once; the top ten hold 18%. The sample was peripheral blood. Receptors originate from a man aged 55 to 70 with active or convalescent COVID-19. Each CDR3 is given with its conserved first and last residue. The order of the fields is CDR3 length, J gene, D gene, V gene, clone size, CDR3 protein, CDR3 DNA. The D gene is left open where the match is weak. The size entry is marked missing in some rows and otherwise reads once, few, many or a size class.

>14|TRBJ1-2|TRBD1|TRBV9|.
CASSPRQGAWGYTF
TGTGCCAGCAGCCCCCGACAGGGGGCTTGGGGCTACACCTTC
>17|TRBJ1-1|.|TRBV5-1|.
CASSLGSGTAMNTEAFF
TGCGCCAGCAGCTTGGGGAGCGGGACCGCAATGAACACTGAAGCTTTCTTT
>17|TRBJ2-5|.|TRBV2|once
CASSVGLALLEEETQYF
TGTGCCAGCAGTGTAGGGCTAGCGTTATTAGAAGAAGAGACCCAGTACTTC
>15|TRBJ2-7|.|TRBV27|.
CASSLIASRGYEQYF
TGTGCCAGCAGTTTAATAGCATCCAGGGGCTACGAGCAGTACTTC
>17|TRBJ2-4|.|TRBV21-1|.
CASRKERGRIAKNIQYF
TGTGCCAGCAGAAAAGAGAGGGGGCGGATAGCCAAAAACATTCAGTACTTC
>17|TRBJ1-5|.|TRBV3-1/TRBV3-2|.
CASSQAGGARSNQPQHF
TGTGCCAGCAGCCAAGCGGGGGGGGCGCGGAGCAATCAGCCCCAGCATTTT
>16|TRBJ2-7|.|TRBV25-1|few
CASSERGTISSYEQYF
TGTGCCAGCAGTGAGAGGGGGACTATCTCCTCCTACGAGCAGTACTTC
>20|TRBJ2-1|TRBD2|TRBV11-3|.
CASSPYRRGLAGGMGNEQFF
TGTGCCAGCAGCCCATACCGACGCGGACTAGCGGGGGGAATGGGCAATGAGCAGTTCTTC
>13|TRBJ1-5|.|TRBV19|once
CASSRDIDQPQHF
TGTGCCAGTAGCCGGGACATAGATCAGCCCCAGCATTTT
>13|TRBJ1-1|.|TRBV19|once
CASSVTVNTEAFF
TGTGCCAGTAGTGTGACAGTGAACACTGAAGCTTTCTTT
>15|TRBJ1-1|TRBD1|TRBV3-1/TRBV3-2|.
CASSDRVGLRTEAFF
TGTGCCAGCAGTGACAGGGTGGGCCTCCGCACTGAAGCTTTCTTT
>16|TRBJ1-1|.|TRBV5-5|.
CASSPLPRGEGTEAFF
TGTGCCAGCAGCCCCCTCCCCAGGGGAGAAGGGACTGAAGCTTTCTTT
>14|TRBJ1-2|TRBD1|TRBV14|.
CASSQVGRGSGYTF
TGTGCCAGCAGCCAAGTCGGCAGGGGGAGTGGCTACACCTTC
>17|TRBJ2-3|TRBD2|TRBV19|.
CASSPPRLAGGPDTQYF
TGTGCCAGTAGTCCCCCGAGACTAGCGGGGGGGCCAGATACGCAGTATTTT
>15|TRBJ1-4|TRBD1|TRBV11-2|.
CASSRTGTTNEKLFF
TGTGCCAGCTCCCGGACAGGGACAACTAATGAAAAACTGTTTTTT
>18|TRBJ1-5|.|TRBV19|once
CAIRENGSGGANNQPQHF
TGTGCCATTCGTGAGAATGGTTCGGGGGGGGCAAACAATCAGCCCCAGCATTTT
>15|TRBJ2-3|.|TRBV6-5|.
CASSLSGVGTDTQYF
TGTGCCAGCAGTTTATCAGGGGTAGGGACAGATACGCAGTATTTT
>15|TRBJ2-3|TRBD1|TRBV11-2|.
CASSRQGAQTDTQYF
TGTGCCAGCAGCCGACAGGGGGCGCAGACAGATACGCAGTATTTT
>15|TRBJ2-7|TRBD1|TRBV6-5|once
CASRRVRQGSYEQYF
TGTGCCAGCAGACGAGTCAGACAGGGCTCCTACGAGCAGTACTTC
>15|TRBJ1-2|.|TRBV14|.
CASSQGGAQFYGYTF
TGTGCCAGCAGCCAAGGAGGTGCCCAGTTCTATGGCTACACCTTC
>14|TRBJ1-2|TRBD1|TRBV7-9|.
CASSQQGLNYGYTF
TGTGCCAGCAGCCAACAGGGGTTGAACTATGGCTACACCTTC
>16|TRBJ2-7|.|TRBV25-1|.
CASSEGRGFGFNEQYF
TGTGCCAGCAGTGAAGGTCGCGGATTTGGATTTAACGAGCAGTACTTC
>17|TRBJ1-1|TRBD1|TRBV5-4|.
CASSPGGQGGWNTEAFF
TGTGCCAGCAGCCCCGGGGGACAGGGGGGGTGGAACACTGAAGCTTTCTTT
>15|TRBJ1-4|TRBD1|TRBV3-1/TRBV3-2|.
CASREDRGLNEKLFF
TGTGCCAGCAGAGAGGACAGGGGGCTCAATGAAAAACTGTTTTTT
>14|TRBJ1-4|TRBD1|TRBV24-1|.
CATSEPGQHEKLFF
TGTGCCACCAGTGAACCGGGACAGCATGAAAAACTGTTTTTT
>13|TRBJ2-7|.|TRBV27|.
CASRLGGTYEQYF
TGTGCCAGCAGGCTCGGAGGAACCTACGAGCAGTACTTC
>13|TRBJ2-1|.|TRBV12-3/TRBV12-4|.
CASSLSFVSEQFF
TGTGCCAGCAGTTTAAGCTTCGTAAGTGAGCAGTTCTTC
>16|TRBJ2-1|TRBD2|TRBV3-1/TRBV3-2|once
CASSQDGHGGYNEQFF
TGTGCCAGCAGCCAAGATGGGCACGGGGGGTACAATGAGCAGTTCTTC
>16|TRBJ2-2|TRBD2|TRBV5-4|.
CASSLPVGTISGELFF
TGTGCCAGCAGCCTCCCTGTGGGGACTATTTCCGGGGAGCTGTTTTTT
>15|TRBJ2-7|TRBD1|TRBV3-1/TRBV3-2|.
CASSHRGLGLAEQYF
TGTGCCAGCAGCCACAGGGGGTTGGGCCTGGCCGAGCAGTACTTC
>15|TRBJ2-3|TRBD1|TRBV10-2|.
CASSGWDRGEDTQYF
TGCGCCAGCAGTGGGTGGGACAGGGGGGAGGATACGCAGTATTTT
>13|TRBJ2-3|.|TRBV11-3|.
CASSPRGTDTQYF
TGTGCCAGCAGCCCCCGGGGTACAGATACGCAGTATTTT
>15|TRBJ1-1|.|TRBV6-5|.
CASSYWAGVRTEAFF
TGTGCCAGCAGTTACTGGGCAGGGGTTCGGACTGAAGCTTTCTTT
>11|TRBJ1-4|.|TRBV7-9|.
CASSRNEKLFF
TGTGCCAGCAGCCGGAATGAAAAACTGTTTTTT
>12|TRBJ1-6|.|TRBV2|few
CASIKEGSPLHF
TGTGCCAGCATTAAGGAGGGTTCACCCCTCCACTTT
>14|TRBJ2-1|.|TRBV9|.
CASSVQSGNNEQFF
TGTGCCAGCAGCGTACAATCGGGGAACAATGAGCAGTTCTTC
>13|TRBJ2-3|.|TRBV27|.
CASSFRFRDTQYF
TGTGCCAGCAGTTTTCGTTTCCGGGATACGCAGTATTTT
>15|TRBJ1-2|.|TRBV11-2|.
CASSLNGPLNYGYTF
TGTGCCAGCAGCTTAAACGGTCCTCTCAACTATGGCTACACCTTC
>16|TRBJ2-7|TRBD1|TRBV7-9|.
CASSSPGTGGAYEQYF
TGTGCCAGCAGCTCACCCGGGACAGGGGGCGCGTACGAGCAGTACTTC
>13|TRBJ2-7|TRBD1|TRBV6-5|.
CASRFTGVYEQYF
TGTGCCAGCAGATTTACAGGGGTCTACGAGCAGTACTTC
>8|TRBJ1-1|.|TRBV20-1|.
CSALQGFF
TGCAGTGCTTTACAGGGTTTCTTT
>15|TRBJ2-1|TRBD2|TRBV27|.
CASSSGLAGLNEQFF
TGTGCCAGCAGTTCGGGACTAGCGGGATTAAATGAGCAGTTCTTC
>15|TRBJ1-2|.|TRBV3-1/TRBV3-2|.
CASSQDLTVNYGYTF
TGTGCCAGCAGCCAAGATTTGACAGTCAACTATGGCTACACCTTC
>16|TRBJ2-7|.|TRBV5-6|.
CASSTAGKAGLGEQYF
TGTGCCAGCAGCACTGCTGGGAAAGCGGGTCTGGGGGAGCAGTACTTC
>11|TRBJ2-1|TRBD1|TRBV20-1|.
CTGQDYNEQFF
TGCACCGGACAGGACTACAATGAGCAGTTCTTC
>15|TRBJ1-5|TRBD1|TRBV27|few
CASSRTGYSNQPQHF
TGTGCCAGCAGCCGGACAGGGTATAGCAATCAGCCCCAGCATTTT
>13|TRBJ2-5|TRBD1|TRBV2|.
CASSGDRQETQYF
TGTGCCAGCAGTGGGGACAGACAAGAGACCCAGTACTTC
>13|TRBJ1-1|.|TRBV3-1/TRBV3-2|.
CASSQLGATEAFF
TGTGCCAGCAGCCAATTGGGGGCCACTGAAGCTTTCTTT
>13|TRBJ1-2|.|TRBV6-4|once
CASSDGTYYGYTF
TGTGCCAGCAGTGATGGCACCTACTATGGCTACACCTTC